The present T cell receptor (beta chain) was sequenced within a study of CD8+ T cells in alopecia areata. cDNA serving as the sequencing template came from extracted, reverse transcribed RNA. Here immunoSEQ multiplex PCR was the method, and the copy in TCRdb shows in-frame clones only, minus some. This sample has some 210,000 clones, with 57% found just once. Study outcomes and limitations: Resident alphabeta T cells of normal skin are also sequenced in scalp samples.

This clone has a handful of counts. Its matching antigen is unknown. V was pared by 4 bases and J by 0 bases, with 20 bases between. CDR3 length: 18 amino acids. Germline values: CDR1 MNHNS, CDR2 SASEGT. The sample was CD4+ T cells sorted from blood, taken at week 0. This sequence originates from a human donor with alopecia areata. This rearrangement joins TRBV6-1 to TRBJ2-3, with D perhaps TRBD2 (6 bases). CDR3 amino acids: CASSVQLAYLSSTDTQYF. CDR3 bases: TGTGCCAGCAGTGTACAACTAGCTTACCTCTCTAGCACAGATACGCAGTATTTT.